This TCR beta chain originates from a study of neurological immune-mediated disorders. 5'RACE with 10-nucleotide random UMIs generated the cDNA. TCRdb redid the calling of the 5' RACE reads with MiXCR, one entry per CDR3 protein. The sample comprises about 74,000 distinct CDR3 sequences, 4% to 6% of which are singletons, and 7.4% rests with the top ten. From 2 million PBMCs stored at -80 C, the unsorted libraries were generated. Study-level points and caveats: Association of the multiple sclerosis repertoire cluster with clinical or MRI features was not observed for any feature.

The germline V and J ends were trimmed by 0 bases and 7 bases, with 17 bases remaining between them. CDR1 SGHRS and CDR2 YFSETQ come from the germline V gene. CDR3 length equals 15 residues. This clonotype has at least ten counts. Antigen: not known. The TCR sequence derives from a man aged 18 to 29 with multiple sclerosis. The specimen sequenced was PBMCs. The chain uses TRBV5-1 and TRBJ2-7, with a weak D call TRBD2 (7 bases). The CDR3 protein is CASSLVPTGRGEQYF. The CDR3, as DNA: TGCGCCAGCAGCTTGGTTCCAACAGGGAGGGGAGAGCAGTACTTC.